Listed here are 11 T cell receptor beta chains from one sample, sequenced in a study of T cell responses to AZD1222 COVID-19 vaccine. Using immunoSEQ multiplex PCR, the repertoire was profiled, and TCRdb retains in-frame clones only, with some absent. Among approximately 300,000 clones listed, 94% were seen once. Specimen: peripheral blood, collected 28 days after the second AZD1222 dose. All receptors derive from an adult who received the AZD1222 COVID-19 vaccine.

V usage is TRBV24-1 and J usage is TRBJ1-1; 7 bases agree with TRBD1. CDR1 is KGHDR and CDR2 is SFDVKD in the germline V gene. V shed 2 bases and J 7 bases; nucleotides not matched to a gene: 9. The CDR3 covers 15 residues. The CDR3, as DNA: TGTGCCACCAGTGATTCGAGAGGGGGCCACGGTGAAGCTTTCTTT. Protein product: CATSDSRGGHGEAFF.

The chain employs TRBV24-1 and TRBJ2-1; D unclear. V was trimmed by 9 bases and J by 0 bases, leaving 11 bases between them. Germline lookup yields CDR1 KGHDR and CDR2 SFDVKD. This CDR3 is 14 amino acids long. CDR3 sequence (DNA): TGTGCCACCTCCTCCGTGGGCTCCTACAATGAGCAGTTCTTC. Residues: CATSSVGSYNEQFF.

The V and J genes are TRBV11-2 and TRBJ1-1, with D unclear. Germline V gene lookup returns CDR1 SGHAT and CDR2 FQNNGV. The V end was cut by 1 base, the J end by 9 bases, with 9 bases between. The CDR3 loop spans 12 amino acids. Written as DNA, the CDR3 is TGTGCCAGCAGCTTAGGCCGGGCCCAAGCTTTCTTT. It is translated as CASSLGRAQAFF.

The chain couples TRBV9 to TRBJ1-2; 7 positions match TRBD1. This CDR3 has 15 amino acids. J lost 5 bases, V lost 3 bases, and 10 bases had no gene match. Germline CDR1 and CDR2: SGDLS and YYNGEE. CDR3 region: CASSAYRGAEYGYTF. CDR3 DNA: TGTGCCAGCAGCGCCTACAGGGGAGCTGAGTATGGCTACACCTTC.

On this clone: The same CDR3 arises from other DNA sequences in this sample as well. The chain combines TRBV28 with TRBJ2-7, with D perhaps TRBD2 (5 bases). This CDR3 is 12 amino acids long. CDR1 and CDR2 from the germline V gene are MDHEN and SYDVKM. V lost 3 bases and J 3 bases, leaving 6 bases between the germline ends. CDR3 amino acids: CASSFGVYEQYF. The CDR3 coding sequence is TGTGCCAGCAGTTTCGGGGTCTACGAGCAGTACTTC.

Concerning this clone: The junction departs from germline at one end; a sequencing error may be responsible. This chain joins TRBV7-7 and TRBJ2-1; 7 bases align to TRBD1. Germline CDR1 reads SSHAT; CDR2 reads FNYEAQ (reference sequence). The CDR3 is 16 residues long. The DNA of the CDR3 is TGTGCTAGCAGCTCTGGGACAGCAGGCTTGTACAATGAGCAGTTCTTC. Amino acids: CASSSGTAGLYNEQFF.

CDR3 DNA sequence: TGTGCCAGCTCATCAGATTCCGGGACAGGGGGAAACACCATATATTTT. Its translation: CASSSDSGTGGNTIYF. This chain uses TRBV18 with TRBJ1-3, with 9 bases aligning to TRBD1. The CDR3 totals 16 residues. Germline V gene lookup returns CDR1 KGHSH and CDR2 LQKENI. V shed 5 bases, J shed 4 bases, and the junction held 9 bases outside the gene matches.

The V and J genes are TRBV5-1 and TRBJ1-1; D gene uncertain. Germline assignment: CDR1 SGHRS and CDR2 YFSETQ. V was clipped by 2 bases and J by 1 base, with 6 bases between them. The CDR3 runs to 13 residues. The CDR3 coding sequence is TGCGCCAGCAGCTTCGCAGGGAACACTGAAGCTTTCTTT. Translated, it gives CASSFAGNTEAFF. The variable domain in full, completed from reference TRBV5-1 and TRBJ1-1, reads KAGVTQTPRYLIKTRGQQVTLSCSPISGHRSVSWYQQTPGQGLQFLFEYFSETQRNKGNFPGRFSGRQFSNSRSEMNVSTLELGDSALYLCASSFAGNTEAFFGQGTRLTVV.

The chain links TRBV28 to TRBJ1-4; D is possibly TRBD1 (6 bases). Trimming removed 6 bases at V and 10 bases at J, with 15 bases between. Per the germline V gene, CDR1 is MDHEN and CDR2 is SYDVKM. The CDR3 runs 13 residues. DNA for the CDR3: TGTGCCAGCAGCCGACCTGGGGGGCGAAAACTGTTTTTT. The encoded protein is CASSRPGGRKLFF.

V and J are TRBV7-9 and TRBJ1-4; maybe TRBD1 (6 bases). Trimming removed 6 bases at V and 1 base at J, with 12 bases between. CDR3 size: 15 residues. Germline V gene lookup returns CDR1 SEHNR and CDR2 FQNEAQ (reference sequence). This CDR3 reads CASSDPGVTNEKLFF. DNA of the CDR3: TGTGCCAGCAGTGATCCAGGGGTAACTAATGAAAAACTGTTTTTT.

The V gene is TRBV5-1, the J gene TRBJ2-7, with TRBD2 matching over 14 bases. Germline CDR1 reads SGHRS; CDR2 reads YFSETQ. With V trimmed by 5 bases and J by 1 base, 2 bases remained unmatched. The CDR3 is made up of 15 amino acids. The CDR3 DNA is TGCGCCAGCAGGGGGACTAGCGGGGGTTCCTACGAGCAGTACTTC. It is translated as CASRGTSGGSYEQYF.